This TCR beta chain was recovered during a study of blood T cell repertoires in COVID-19. Turning to the study itself: Both acute and convalescent COVID-19 samples were obtained from the United States, Italy and Spain. The cDNA or gDNA used as material had been derived from T cells, B-cell-depleted T cells, or PBMCs.

The sample holds a few counts of this clone. This CDR3 spans 14 amino acids. With 5 bases clipped from V and 9 bases from J, the junction kept 5 bases outside the gene matches. From germline, CDR1 is MGHDK and CDR2 SYGVNS. In the original workflow: Reference gene primer amplification yielded estimated nucleated cell counts. Here immunoSEQ multiplex PCR was the method, and the copy in TCRdb shows in-frame clones only, minus some. V and J calls and clone size come straight from that table; D and trimming were deduced from the DNA. The sample lists approximately 190,000 clones, about 88% seen once, with roughly an eighth in the top ten.

The chain combines TRBV25-1 with TRBJ1-6, with 9 bases that match TRBD1. This sequence originates from a man aged 25-40 years with active or convalescent COVID-19. Material: peripheral blood. The CDR3 sequence: CASSRDREISPLHF. CDR3 nucleotide sequence: TGTGCCAGCAGTAGGGACAGGGAAATTTCACCCCTCCACTTT.